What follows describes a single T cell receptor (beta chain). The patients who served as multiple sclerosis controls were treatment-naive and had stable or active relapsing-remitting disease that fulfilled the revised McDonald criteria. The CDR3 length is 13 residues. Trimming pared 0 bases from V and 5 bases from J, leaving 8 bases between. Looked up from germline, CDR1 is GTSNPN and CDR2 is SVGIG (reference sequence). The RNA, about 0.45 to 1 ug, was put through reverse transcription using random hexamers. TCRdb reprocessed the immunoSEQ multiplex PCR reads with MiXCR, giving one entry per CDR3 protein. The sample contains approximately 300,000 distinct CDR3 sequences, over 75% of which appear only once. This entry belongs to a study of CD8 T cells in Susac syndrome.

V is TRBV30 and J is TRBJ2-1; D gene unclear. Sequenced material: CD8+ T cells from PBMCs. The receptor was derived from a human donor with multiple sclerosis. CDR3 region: CAWSVRPHNEQFF. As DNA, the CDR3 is TGTGCCTGGAGTGTAAGGCCCCACAATGAGCAGTTCTTC. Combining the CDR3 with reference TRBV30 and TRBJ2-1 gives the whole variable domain SQTIHQWPATLVQPVGSPLSLECTVEGTSNPNLYWYRQAAGRGLQLLFYSVGIGQISSEVPQNLSASRPQDRQFILSSKKLLLSDSGFYLCAWSVRPHNEQFFGPGTRLTVL.